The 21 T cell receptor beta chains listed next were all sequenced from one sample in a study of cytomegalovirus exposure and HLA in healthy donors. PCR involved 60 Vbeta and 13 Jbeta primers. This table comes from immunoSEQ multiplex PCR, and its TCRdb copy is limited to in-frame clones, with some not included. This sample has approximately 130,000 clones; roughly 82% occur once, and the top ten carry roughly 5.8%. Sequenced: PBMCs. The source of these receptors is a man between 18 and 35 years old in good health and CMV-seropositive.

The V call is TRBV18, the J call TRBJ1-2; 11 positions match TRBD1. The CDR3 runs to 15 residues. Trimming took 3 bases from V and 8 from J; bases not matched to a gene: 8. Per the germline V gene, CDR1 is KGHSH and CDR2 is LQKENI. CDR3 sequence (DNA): TGTGCCAGCTCACCGTCGGACAGGGGGCAAGGAGGCTACACCTTC. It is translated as CASSPSDRGQGGYTF.

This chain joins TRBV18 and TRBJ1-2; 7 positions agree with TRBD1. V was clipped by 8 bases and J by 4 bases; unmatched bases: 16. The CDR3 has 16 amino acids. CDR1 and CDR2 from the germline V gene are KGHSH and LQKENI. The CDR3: CASAPSRTGLIYGYTF. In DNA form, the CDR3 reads TGTGCCAGCGCCCCGTCGAGGACAGGCCTTATCTATGGCTACACCTTC.

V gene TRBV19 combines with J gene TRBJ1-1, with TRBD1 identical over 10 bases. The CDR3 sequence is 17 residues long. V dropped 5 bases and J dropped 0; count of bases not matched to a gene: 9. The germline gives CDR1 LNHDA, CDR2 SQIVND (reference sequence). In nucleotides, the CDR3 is TGTGCCAGTAGTCCCCGGGACAGGGGAGAAATGAACACTGAAGCTTTCTTT. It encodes CASSPRDRGEMNTEAFF.

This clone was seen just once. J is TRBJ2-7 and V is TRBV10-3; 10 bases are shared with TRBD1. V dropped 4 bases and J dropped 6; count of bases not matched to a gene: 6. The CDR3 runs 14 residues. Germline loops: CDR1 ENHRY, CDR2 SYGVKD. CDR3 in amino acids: CAISAVTGGLEQYF. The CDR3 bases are TGTGCCATCAGTGCTGTGACAGGGGGCCTCGAGCAGTACTTC.

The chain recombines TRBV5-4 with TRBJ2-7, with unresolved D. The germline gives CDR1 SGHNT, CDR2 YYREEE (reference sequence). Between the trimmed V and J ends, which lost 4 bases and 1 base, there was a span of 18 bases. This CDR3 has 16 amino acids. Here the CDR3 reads CASSPVPITRSYEQYF. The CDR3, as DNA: TGTGCCAGCAGCCCCGTTCCGATTACCCGGTCCTACGAGCAGTACTTC.

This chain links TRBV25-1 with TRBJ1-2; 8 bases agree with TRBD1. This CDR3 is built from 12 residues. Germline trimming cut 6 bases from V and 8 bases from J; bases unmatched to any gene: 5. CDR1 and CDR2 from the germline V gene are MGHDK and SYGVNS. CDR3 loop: CASSEDRDGYTF. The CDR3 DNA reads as TGTGCCAGCAGCGAGGACAGGGACGGCTACACCTTC.

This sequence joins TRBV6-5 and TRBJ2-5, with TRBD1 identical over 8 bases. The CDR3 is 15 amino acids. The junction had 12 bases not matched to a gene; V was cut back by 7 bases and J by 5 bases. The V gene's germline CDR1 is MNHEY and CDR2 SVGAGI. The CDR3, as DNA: TGTGCCAGCAAGGCCGAGCCAGGGGGCCTCGAGACCCAGTACTTC. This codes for CASKAEPGGLETQYF.

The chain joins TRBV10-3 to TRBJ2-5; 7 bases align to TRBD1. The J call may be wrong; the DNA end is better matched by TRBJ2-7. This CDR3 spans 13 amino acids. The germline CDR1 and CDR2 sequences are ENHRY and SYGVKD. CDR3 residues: CAISTGQTYEQYF. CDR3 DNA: TGTGCCATCAGCACGGGACAGACCTACGAGCAGTACTTC.

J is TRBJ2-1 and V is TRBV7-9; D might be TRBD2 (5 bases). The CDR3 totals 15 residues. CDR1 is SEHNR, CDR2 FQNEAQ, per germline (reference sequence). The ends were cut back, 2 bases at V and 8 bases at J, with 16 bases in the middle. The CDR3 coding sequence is TGTGCCAGCAGCTTAAGGCTAGCTAGCAAGGATGAGCAGTTCTTC. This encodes CASSLRLASKDEQFF. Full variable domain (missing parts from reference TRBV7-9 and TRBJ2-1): DTGVSQNPRHKITKRGQNVTFRCDPISEHNRLYWYRQTLGQGPEFLTYFQNEAQLEKSRLLSDRFSAERPKGSFSTLEIQRTEQGDSAMYLCASSLRLASKDEQFFGPGTRLTVL.

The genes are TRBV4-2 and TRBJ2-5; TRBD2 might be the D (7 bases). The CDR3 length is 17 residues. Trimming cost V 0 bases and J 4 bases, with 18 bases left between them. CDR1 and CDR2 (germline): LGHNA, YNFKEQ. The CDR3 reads CASSQERGGGQGETQYF. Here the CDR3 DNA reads TGTGCCAGCAGCCAAGAACGAGGGGGGGGCCAGGGAGAGACCCAGTACTTC.

In nucleotides, the CDR3 is TGTGCCAGCAGCACTCGGATAGCCGCTAGCACAGATACGCAGTATTTT. Its translation is CASSTRIAASTDTQYF. The chain is built from TRBV7-9 and TRBJ2-3; D is unresolved. With 5 bases removed from V and 0 bases from J, the gap between germline ends came to 15 bases. There are 16 residues in the CDR3. From germline, CDR1 is SEHNR and CDR2 FQNEAQ (reference sequence).

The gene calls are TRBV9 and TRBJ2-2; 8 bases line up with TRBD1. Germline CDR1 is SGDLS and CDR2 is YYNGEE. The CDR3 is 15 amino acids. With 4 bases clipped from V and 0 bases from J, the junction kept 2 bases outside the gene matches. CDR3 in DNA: TGTGCCAGCAGCAAACAGGGGGCGAACACCGGGGAGCTGTTTTTT. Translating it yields CASSKQGANTGELFF.

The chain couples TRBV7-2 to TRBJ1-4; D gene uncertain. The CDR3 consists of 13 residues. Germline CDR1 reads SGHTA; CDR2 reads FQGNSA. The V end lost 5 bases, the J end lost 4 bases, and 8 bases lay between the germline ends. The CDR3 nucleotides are TGTGCCAGCAGCATCTACAGTAATGAAAAACTGTTTTTT. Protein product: CASSIYSNEKLFF.

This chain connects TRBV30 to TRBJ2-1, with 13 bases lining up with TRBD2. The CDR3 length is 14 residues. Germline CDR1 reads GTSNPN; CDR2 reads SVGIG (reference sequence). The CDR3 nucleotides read TGTGCGGGGACTAGCGGGGATTCCTACAATGAGCAGTTCTTC. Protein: CAGTSGDSYNEQFF.

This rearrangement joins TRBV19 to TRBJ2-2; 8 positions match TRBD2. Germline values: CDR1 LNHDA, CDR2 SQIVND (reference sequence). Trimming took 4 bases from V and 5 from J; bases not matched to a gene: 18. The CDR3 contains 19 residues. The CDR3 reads CASSRLTTEAGVGTGELFF. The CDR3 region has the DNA TGTGCCAGTAGTAGACTAACCACGGAAGCGGGAGTAGGGACCGGGGAGCTGTTTTTT. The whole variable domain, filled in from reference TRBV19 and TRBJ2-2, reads DGGITQSPKYLFRKEGQNVTLSCEQNLNHDAMYWYRQDPGQGLRLIYYSQIVNDFQKGDIAEGYSVSREKKESFPLTVTSAQKNPTAFYLCASSRLTTEAGVGTGELFFGEGSRLTVL.

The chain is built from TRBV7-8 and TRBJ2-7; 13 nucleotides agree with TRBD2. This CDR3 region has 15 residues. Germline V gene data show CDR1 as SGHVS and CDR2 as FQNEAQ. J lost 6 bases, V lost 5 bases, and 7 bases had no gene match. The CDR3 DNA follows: TGTGCCAGCAGCGTCCCCGGGACTAGCGGGGTCGAGCAGTACTTC. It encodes CASSVPGTSGVEQYF. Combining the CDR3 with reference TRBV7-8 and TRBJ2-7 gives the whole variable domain GAGVSQSPRYKVAKRGQDVALRCDPISGHVSLFWYQQALGQGPEFLTYFQNEAQLDKSGLPSDRFFAERPEGSVSTLKIQRTQQEDSAVYLCASSVPGTSGVEQYFGPGTRLTVT.

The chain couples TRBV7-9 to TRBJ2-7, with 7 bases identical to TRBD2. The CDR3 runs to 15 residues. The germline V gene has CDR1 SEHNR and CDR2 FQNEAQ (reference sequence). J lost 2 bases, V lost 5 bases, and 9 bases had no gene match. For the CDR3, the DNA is TGTGCCAGCAGCACCTGGCCGAGCGGGACCTACGAGCAGTACTTC. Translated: CASSTWPSGTYEQYF.

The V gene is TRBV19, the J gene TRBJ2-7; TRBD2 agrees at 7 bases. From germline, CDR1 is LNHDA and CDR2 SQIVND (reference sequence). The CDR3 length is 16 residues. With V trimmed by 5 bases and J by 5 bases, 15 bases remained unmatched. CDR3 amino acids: CASSPSPGGSSDEQYF. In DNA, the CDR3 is TGTGCCAGTAGTCCCAGTCCTGGCGGGAGTTCCGACGAGCAGTACTTC.

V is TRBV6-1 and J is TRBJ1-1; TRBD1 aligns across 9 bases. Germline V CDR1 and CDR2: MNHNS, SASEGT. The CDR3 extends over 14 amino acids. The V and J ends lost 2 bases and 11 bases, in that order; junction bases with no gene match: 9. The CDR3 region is CASSERTGGARAFF. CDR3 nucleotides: TGTGCCAGCAGTGAAAGAACAGGGGGCGCGCGGGCTTTCTTT.

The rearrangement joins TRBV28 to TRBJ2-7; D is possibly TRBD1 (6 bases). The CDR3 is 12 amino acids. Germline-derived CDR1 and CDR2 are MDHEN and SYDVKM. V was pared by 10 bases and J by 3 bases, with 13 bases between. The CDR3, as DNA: TGTGCCACCTCGAGGGGGATCTACGAGCAGTACTTC. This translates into CATSRGIYEQYF.

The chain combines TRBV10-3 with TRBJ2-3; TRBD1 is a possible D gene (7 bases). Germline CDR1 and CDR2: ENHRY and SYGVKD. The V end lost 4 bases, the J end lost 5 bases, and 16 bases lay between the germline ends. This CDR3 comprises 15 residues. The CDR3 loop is CAISVGGTEGDTQYF. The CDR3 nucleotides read TGTGCCATCAGTGTAGGGGGGACAGAAGGAGATACGCAGTATTTT.